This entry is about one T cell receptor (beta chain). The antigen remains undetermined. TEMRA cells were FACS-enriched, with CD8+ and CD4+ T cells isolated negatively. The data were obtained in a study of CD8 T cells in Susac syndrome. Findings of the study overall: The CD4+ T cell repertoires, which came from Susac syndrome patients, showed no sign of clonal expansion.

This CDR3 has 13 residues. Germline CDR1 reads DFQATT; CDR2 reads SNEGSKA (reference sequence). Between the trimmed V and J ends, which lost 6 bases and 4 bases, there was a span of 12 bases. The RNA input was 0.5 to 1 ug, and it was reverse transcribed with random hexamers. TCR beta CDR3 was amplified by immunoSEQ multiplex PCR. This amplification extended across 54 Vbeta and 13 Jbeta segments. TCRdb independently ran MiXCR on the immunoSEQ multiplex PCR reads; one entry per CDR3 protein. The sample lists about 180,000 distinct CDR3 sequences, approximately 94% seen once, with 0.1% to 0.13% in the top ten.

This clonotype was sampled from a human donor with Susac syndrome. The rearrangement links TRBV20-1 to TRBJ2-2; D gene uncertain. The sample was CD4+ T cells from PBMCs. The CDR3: CSAAGVLTGELFF. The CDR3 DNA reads TGCAGTGCCGCCGGAGTTCTCACCGGGGAGCTGTTTTTT.